The source of this T cell receptor (beta chain) is a study of blood T cell repertoires in COVID-19. Remarks on this clone: Other nucleotide sequences in the sample specify the same CDR3.

Germline V gives CDR1 SGHRS, CDR2 YFSETQ. Trimming removed 5 bases at V and 0 bases at J, with 6 bases between. The CDR3 length is 13 residues. Sequencing used immunoSEQ multiplex PCR; TCRdb keeps in-frame clones, though not all of them. The repertoire holds some 70,000 clones, with over 80% as singletons. Sequenced material: peripheral blood. This TCR was sampled from a man aged 50-59 years with active COVID-19. This rearrangement joins TRBV5-1 to TRBJ1-5; D not resolved. The CDR3 spells CASSRDSNQPQHF. The CDR3 DNA follows: TGCGCCAGCAGTCGAGATAGCAATCAGCCCCAGCATTTT.